These 8 T cell receptor beta chains originate from one sample sequenced in a study of blood T cells in healthy people across ages. Primed by a sample-barcoded 5' primer and a J-beta primer mix, a second PCR proceeded for about 7 to 11 cycles. TCRdb ran MiXCR on the 5' RACE reads and lists one entry per CDR3 protein. The data contain over 950,000 distinct CDR3 sequences, 51% of them singletons. The source material was blood. These receptors were collected from an older woman in good health.

V usage is TRBV20-1 and J usage is TRBJ1-5; perhaps TRBD1 as D (5 bases). CDR1 DFQATT and CDR2 SNEGSKA come from the germline V gene (reference sequence). There are 14 residues in the CDR3. Trimming removed 1 base at V and 6 bases at J, with 13 bases between. CDR3 in DNA: TGCAGTGCTAGAGGACAGTGGCATGGTCAGCCCCAGCATTTT. It codes for CSARGQWHGQPQHF.

The V and J genes are TRBV10-3 and TRBJ2-1, with TRBD1 identical over 7 bases. The DNA end is more similar to TRBJ2-7, so the J call may be wrong. This CDR3 has 13 amino acids. Germline CDR1 ENHRY, CDR2 SYGVKD. For the CDR3, the DNA is TGTGCCATCAGGACAGGGACCTACAATGAGCAGTACTTC. The encoded protein is CAIRTGTYNEQYF.

The rearrangement joins TRBV28 to TRBJ2-1, with a tentative D call TRBD2 (6 bases). The CDR3 spans 14 residues. The V end was cut by 6 bases, the J end by 0 bases, with 9 bases between. The germline V gene encodes CDR1 MDHEN and CDR2 SYDVKM. The CDR3 DNA sequence: TGTGCCAGCAGACAGGACTACTCCTACAATGAGCAGTTCTTC. Translating gives CASRQDYSYNEQFF.

J is TRBJ2-4 and V is TRBV7-2; D gene unclear. The CDR3 contains 14 residues. The V end was cut by 3 bases, the J end by 7 bases, with 13 bases between. Germline assignment: CDR1 SGHTA and CDR2 FQGNSA. In DNA form, the CDR3 reads TGTGCCAGCAGCTTTGCGGCGGTTGGGAACATTCAGTACTTC. Amino acid sequence: CASSFAAVGNIQYF.

The chain couples TRBV12-3 or TRBV12-4 to TRBJ2-5; D is ambiguous. The CDR3 is 14 residues long. Trimming took 5 bases from V and 5 from J, leaving 15 bases between them. The CDR3 region is CASSERVQMETQYF. CDR3 nucleotide sequence: TGTGCCAGCAGTGAAAGGGTTCAGATGGAGACCCAGTACTTC.

The chain couples TRBV9 to TRBJ2-7; D not certain. Germline CDR1 reads SGDLS; CDR2 reads YYNGEE. CDR3 length: 12 residues. Trimming removed 9 bases at V and 2 bases at J, with 12 bases between. The CDR3 nucleotides read TGTGCCACCGGCCGCGACCCCTACGAGCAGTACTTC. It is translated as CATGRDPYEQYF.

J is TRBJ2-3 and V is TRBV7-2; perhaps TRBD2 as D (5 bases). V lost 4 bases and J lost 1, with 12 bases in between. The germline gives CDR1 SGHTA, CDR2 FQGNSA. The CDR3 contains 15 residues. Here the CDR3 DNA reads TGTGCCAGCAGCTCTAGGAGGCAGGGCACAGATACGCAGTATTTT. Translated: CASSSRRQGTDTQYF.

The genes are TRBV18 and TRBJ1-1; D is unresolved. This CDR3 spans 15 amino acids. The V gene's germline CDR1 is KGHSH and CDR2 LQKENI. V was shortened by 2 bases and J by 3 bases, with 13 bases between the two germline ends. CDR3 protein: CASSPKVVGDTEAFF. Here the CDR3 DNA reads TGTGCCAGCTCACCAAAGGTGGTCGGCGACACTGAAGCTTTCTTT. The full variable domain, completed using reference TRBV18 and TRBJ1-1, is NAGVMQNPRHLVRRRGQEARLRCSPMKGHSHVYWYRQLPEEGLKFMVYLQKENIIDESGMPKERFSAEFPKEGPSILRIQQVVRGDSAAYFCASSPKVVGDTEAFFGQGTRLTVV.